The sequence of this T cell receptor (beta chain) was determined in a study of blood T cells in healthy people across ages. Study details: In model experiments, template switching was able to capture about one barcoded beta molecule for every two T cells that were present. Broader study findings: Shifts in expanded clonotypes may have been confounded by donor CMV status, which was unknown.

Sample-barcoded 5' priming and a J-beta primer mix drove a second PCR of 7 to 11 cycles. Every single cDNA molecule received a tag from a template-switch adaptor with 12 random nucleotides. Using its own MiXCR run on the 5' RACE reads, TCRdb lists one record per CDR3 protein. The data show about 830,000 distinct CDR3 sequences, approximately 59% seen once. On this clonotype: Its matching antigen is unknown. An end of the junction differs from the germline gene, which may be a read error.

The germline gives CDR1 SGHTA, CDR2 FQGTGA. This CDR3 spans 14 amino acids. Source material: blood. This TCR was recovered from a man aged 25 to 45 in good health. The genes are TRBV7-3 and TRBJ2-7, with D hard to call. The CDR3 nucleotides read TGTGCCGGCAGCTTAACTGGGCTGACGGGTGAGCAGTACTTC. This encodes CAGSLTGLTGEQYF.